Here is one TCR beta chain with its context. Its antigen target is currently unknown. No quality values exist for individual bases; no much larger clone is one base distant. The data originate from a study of control samples from healthy donors and cancer patients (dated by TCRdb to the early 2020s). The method behind the library was the immunoSEQ multiplex PCR assay. This is the immuneACCESS table as TCRdb keeps it, with only in-frame sequences that have V and J called. A part of the clones is gone; compared with another copy, unresolved V genes explain less than half, and the rest is unexplained. In all, the sample holds about 120,000 clones, and roughly 91% of those were seen once. Of the sample, less than 3% falls within the top ten clones. This TCR derives from a woman aged 70-85 years in good health. The sequenced sample was blood.

The CDR3 has the sequence CASSWAGGQPQHF. The bases read TGTGCCAGTAGTTGGGCAGGCGGTCAGCCCCAGCATTTT. The chain is encoded by TRBV19 joined to TRBJ1-5; no D gene call is confident. The CDR3 numbers 13 residues from cysteine through phenylalanine. Here the CDR3 DNA is all that survives: 39 bases in frame from base 1. The germline V gene (reference sequence) supplies CDR1 LNHDA and CDR2 SQIVND. V is cut by 5 bases and J by 6 bases, and the space between the germline ends is 11 bases. With all but the CDR3 taken from the reference TRBV19 and TRBJ1-5 genes, the full variable domain is: DGGITQSPKYLFRKEGQNVTLSCEQNLNHDAMYWYRQDPGQGLRLIYYSQIVNDFQKGDIAEGYSVSREKKESFPLTVTSAQKNPTAFYLCASSWAGGQPQHFGDGTRLSIL.